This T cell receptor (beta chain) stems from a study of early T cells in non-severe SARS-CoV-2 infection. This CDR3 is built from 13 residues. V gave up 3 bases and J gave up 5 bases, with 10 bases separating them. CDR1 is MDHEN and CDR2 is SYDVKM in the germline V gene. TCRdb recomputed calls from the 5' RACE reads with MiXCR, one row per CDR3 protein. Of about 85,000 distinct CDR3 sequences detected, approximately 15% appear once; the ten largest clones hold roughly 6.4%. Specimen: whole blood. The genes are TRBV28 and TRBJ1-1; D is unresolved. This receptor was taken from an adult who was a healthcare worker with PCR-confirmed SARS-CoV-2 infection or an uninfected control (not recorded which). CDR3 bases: TGTGCCAGCAGTTTCCGAGGGATGACTGAAGCTTTCTTT. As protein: CASSFRGMTEAFF.